The present T cell receptor beta chain was sequenced within a study of neurological immune-mediated disorders. The sorted libraries were prepared using roughly 970,000 CD4+ or CD8+ T cells that had themselves been sorted. There are many counts of this clonotype. The antigen is not known. The cDNA was synthesized by 5'RACE incorporating 10-nucleotide random UMIs. MiXCR was run by TCRdb on the 5' RACE reads, yielding one entry per CDR3 protein. The sample has just over 30,000 distinct CDR3 sequences, approximately 5% seen once. Study-level results: The highest TCR clonal expansion occurred in HTLV-1-associated myelopathy; multiple sclerosis fell below healthy controls.

Trimming shortened V by 2 bases and J by 3 bases, and 11 bases separated the two germline ends. Germline CDR1 ENHRY, CDR2 SYGVKD. The CDR3 consists of 14 residues. Sequenced: CD4+ T cells from blood. This sequence originates from a woman in her 50s in good health. The chain carries TRBV10-3 and TRBJ2-7, with a possible D match to TRBD2 (5 bases). CDR3 DNA: TGTGCCATCAGTGAGAAGAGGGAAGGCTACGAGCAGTACTTC. It encodes CAISEKREGYEQYF.